Listed here are 5 T cell receptor beta chains from one sample, sequenced in a study of blood T cell repertoires in COVID-19. Sequencing used immunoSEQ multiplex PCR; TCRdb keeps in-frame clones, though not all of them. The sample has about 83,000 clones, approximately 80% seen once. Material for sequencing was peripheral blood. The source of these receptors is a woman older than 75 with acute or convalescent COVID-19.

On this clone: One junction end disagrees with the germline gene, perhaps due to a read error. The gene calls are TRBV7-7 and TRBJ2-3, with 7 bases aligning to TRBD2. Germline V CDR1 and CDR2: SSHAT, FNYEAQ (reference sequence). This CDR3 comprises 15 residues. CDR3 amino acids: CASSLVGGGADTQYF. CDR3 DNA: TGTGCTAGCAGCTTAGTAGGTGGGGGGGCAGATACGCAGTATTTT.

V is TRBV21-1 and J is TRBJ2-5; TRBD1 is taken as the D call from the table, unchecked against the DNA. TRBV21-1 is flagged as a pseudogene. CDR3 length equals 13 residues. The CDR3: CATDRGQGETQYF. In DNA, the CDR3 is TGTGCCACCGACAGGGGGCAGGGAGAGACCCAGTACTTC.

CDR3 residues: CASSTGTGIQPQHF. The CDR3 DNA reads TGTGCCAGCAGCACCGGGACAGGGATTCAGCCCCAGCATTTT. The genes are TRBV5-6 and TRBJ1-5; 9 bases agree with TRBD1. Germline V gene lookup returns CDR1 SGHDT and CDR2 YYEEEE. CDR3 length: 14 residues. The ends lost 4 bases at V and 6 bases at J; junction bases unmatched: 5.

This chain joins TRBV2 and TRBJ2-7, with D perhaps matching TRBD2 (6 bases). Germline CDR1 reads SNHLY; CDR2 reads FYNNEI. V lost 7 bases and J lost 5, with 18 bases in between. The CDR3 has 14 residues. The CDR3 region is CASKAAPGEDEQYF. DNA for the CDR3: TGTGCCAGCAAGGCAGCCCCGGGAGAGGACGAGCAGTACTTC.

The chain is built from TRBV13 and TRBJ2-5, with TRBD1 as a possible D gene (6 bases). Germline V gene sequence: CDR1 PRHDT, CDR2 FYEKMQ (reference sequence). The length of the CDR3 is 13 residues. V lost 0 bases, J lost 5 bases, and 7 bases lay in between. CDR3 loop: CASSLGGGETQYF. DNA of the CDR3: TGTGCCAGCAGCTTAGGAGGGGGTGAGACCCAGTACTTC.